The subject of this entry is one TCR beta chain. Its matching antigen is unknown. This entry comes from a study of cytomegalovirus exposure and HLA in healthy donors. The study's findings and limits: Researchers reportedly found TCR beta sequences accurately predicted most subjects' HLA-A and HLA-B alleles.

As for the donors, each was a healthy bone marrow donor. The PCR used 60 Vbeta and 13 Jbeta primers. The assay was immunoSEQ multiplex PCR, and TCRdb's table has in-frame clones only and misses some. This table holds around 84,000 clones, over 75% found once. This CDR3 comprises 13 residues. Trimming took 5 bases from V and 8 from J, leaving 13 bases between them. CDR1 is SGHAT and CDR2 is FQNNGV in the germline V gene. This clonotype originated in a man aged 45 to 65 in good health and CMV-seronegative. Material for sequencing was PBMCs. The chain links TRBV11-2 to TRBJ1-5, with D perhaps matching TRBD1 (6 bases). As DNA, the CDR3 is TGTGCCAGCAGCGAAGGACAGCTTGAGCCCCAGCATTTT. Its protein product is CASSEGQLEPQHF.